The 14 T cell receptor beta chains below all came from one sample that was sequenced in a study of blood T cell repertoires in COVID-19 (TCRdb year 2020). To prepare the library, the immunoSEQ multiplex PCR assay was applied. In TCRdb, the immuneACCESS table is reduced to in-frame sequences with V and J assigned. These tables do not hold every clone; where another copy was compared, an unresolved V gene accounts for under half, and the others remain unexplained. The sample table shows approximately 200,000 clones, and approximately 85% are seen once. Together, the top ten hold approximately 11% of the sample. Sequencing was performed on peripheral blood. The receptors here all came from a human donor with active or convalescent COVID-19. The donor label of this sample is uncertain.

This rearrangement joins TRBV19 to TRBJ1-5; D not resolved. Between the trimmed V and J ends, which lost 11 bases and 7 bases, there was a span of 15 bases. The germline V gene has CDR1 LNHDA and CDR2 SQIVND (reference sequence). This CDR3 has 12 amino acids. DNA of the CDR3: TGTGCCGCGCACCAGGCGGGACAGCCCCAGCATTTT. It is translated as CAAHQAGQPQHF.

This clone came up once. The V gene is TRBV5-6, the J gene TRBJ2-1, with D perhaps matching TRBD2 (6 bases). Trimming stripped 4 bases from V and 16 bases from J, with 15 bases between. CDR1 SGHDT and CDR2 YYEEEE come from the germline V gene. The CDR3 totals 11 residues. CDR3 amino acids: CASSHRRGFFF. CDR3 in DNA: TGTGCCAGCAGCCACCGGAGGGGTTTTTTCTTC.

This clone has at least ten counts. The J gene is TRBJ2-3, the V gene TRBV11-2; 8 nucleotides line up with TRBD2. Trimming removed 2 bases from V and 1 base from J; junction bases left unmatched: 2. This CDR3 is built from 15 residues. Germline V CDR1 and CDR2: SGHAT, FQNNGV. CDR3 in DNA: TGTGCCAGCAGCTTAACTAGCGGCCGCACAGATACGCAGTATTTT. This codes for CASSLTSGRTDTQYF. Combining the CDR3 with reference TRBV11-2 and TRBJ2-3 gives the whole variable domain EAGVAQSPRYKIIEKRQSVAFWCNPISGHATLYWYQQILGQGPKLLIQFQNNGVVDDSQLPKDRFSAERLKGVDSTLKIQPAKLEDSAVYLCASSLTSGRTDTQYFGPGTRLTVL.

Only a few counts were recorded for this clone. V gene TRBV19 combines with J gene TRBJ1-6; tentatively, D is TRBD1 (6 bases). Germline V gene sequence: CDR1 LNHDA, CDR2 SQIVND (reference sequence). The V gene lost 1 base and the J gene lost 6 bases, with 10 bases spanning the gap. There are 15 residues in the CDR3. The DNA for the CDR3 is TGTGCCAGTAGTATAGCCGGGACACTTAATTCACCCCTCCACTTT. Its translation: CASSIAGTLNSPLHF.

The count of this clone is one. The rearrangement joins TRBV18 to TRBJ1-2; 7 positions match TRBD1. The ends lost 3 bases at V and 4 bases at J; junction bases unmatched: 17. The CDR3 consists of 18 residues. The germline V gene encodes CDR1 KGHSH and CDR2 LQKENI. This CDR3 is CASSPQTGPMSSGYGYTF. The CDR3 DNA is TGTGCCAGCTCACCGCAGACAGGGCCTATGTCTTCCGGCTATGGCTACACCTTC.

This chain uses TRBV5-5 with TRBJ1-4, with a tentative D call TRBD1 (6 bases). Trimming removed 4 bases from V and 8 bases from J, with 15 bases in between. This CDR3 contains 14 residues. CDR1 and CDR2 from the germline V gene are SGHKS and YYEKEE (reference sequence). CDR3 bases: TGTGCCAGCAGCCCCGGACAGAATTCGGAAAAACTGTTTTTT. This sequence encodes CASSPGQNSEKLFF.

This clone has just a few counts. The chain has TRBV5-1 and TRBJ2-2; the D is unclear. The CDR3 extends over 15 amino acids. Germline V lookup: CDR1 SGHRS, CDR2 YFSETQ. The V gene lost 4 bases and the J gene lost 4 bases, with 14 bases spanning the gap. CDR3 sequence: CASSLLGSSTGELFF. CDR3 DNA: TGCGCCAGCAGCCTCCTGGGTAGCAGCACCGGGGAGCTGTTTTTT. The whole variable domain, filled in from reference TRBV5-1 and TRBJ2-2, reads KAGVTQTPRYLIKTRGQQVTLSCSPISGHRSVSWYQQTPGQGLQFLFEYFSETQRNKGNFPGRFSGRQFSNSRSEMNVSTLELGDSALYLCASSLLGSSTGELFFGEGSRLTVL.

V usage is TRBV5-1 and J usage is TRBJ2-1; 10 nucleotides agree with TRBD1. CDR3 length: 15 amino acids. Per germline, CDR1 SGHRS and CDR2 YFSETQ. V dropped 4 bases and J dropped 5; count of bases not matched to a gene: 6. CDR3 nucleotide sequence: TGCGCCAGCAGCGGCGGACAGGGGGGGCACAATGAGCAGTTCTTC. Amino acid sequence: CASSGGQGGHNEQFF.

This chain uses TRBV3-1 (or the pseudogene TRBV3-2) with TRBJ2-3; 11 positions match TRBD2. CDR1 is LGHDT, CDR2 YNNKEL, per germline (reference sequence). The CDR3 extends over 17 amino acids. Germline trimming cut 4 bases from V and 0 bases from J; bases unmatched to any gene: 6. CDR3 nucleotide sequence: TGTGCCAGCAGCCTTCGACTAGCGGGGCATAGCACAGATACGCAGTATTTT. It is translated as CASSLRLAGHSTDTQYF.

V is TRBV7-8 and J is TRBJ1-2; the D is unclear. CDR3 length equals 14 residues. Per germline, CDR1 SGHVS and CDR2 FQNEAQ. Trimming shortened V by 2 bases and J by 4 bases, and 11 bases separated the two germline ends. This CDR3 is CASSLFIGGYGYTF. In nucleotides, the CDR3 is TGTGCCAGCAGCTTATTTATAGGAGGCTATGGCTACACCTTC.

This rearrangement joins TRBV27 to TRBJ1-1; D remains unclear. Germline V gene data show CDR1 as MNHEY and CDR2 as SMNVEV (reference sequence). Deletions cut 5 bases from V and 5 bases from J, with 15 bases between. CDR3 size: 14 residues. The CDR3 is CASSAGVLGTEAFF. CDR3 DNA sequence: TGTGCCAGCAGTGCCGGTGTACTAGGGACTGAAGCTTTCTTT.

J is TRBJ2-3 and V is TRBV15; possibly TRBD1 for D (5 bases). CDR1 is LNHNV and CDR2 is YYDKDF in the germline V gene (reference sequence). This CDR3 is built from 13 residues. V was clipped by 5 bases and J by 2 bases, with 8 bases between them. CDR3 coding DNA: TGTGCCACCAGCGACAGAATCACAGATACGCAGTATTTT. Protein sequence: CATSDRITDTQYF.

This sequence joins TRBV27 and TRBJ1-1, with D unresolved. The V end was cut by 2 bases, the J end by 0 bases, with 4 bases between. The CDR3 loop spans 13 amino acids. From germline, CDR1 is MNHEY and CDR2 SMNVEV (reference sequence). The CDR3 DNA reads TGTGCCAGCAGTTTAGTCTTGAACACTGAAGCTTTCTTT. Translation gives CASSLVLNTEAFF.

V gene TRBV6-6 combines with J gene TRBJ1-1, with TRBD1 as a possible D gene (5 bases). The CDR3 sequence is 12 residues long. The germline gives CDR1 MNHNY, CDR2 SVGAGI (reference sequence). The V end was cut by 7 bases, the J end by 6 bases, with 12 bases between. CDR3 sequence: CASTLGVAEAFF. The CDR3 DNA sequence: TGTGCCAGCACCCTAGGGGTTGCTGAAGCTTTCTTT.